In its sample, the clone carrying this T cell receptor (beta chain) was seen a few times. TCRdb re-derived calls from the 5' RACE reads in MiXCR, one entry per CDR3 protein. This table has around 600,000 distinct CDR3 sequences, around 12% appearing once. This specimen comes from a study of T cells after yellow fever vaccination. V lost 0 bases, J lost 5 bases, and 10 bases lay in between. The CDR3 is 14 amino acids. Germline V gene data show CDR1 as LGHNA and CDR2 as YNFKEQ. The TCR comes from a young man who received the YFV17D yellow fever vaccine. J is TRBJ2-5 and V is TRBV4-2; D may be TRBD2 (6 bases). This sample comprised PBMCs, obtained on the day of the yellow fever booster vaccination. CDR3 in amino acids: CASSQERGRETQYF. The CDR3 DNA sequence: TGTGCCAGCAGCCAAGAACGTGGGAGGGAGACCCAGTACTTC.